A selection of T cell receptor beta chains follows, all from one sample in a study of blood T cell repertoires in COVID-19. Measured with immunoSEQ multiplex PCR; TCRdb has only the in-frame clones, and not every one. This sample has about 25,000 clones, with around 87% found just once. Sequencing used peripheral blood. The receptors were sampled from a man aged 45-60 years with active COVID-19. CDR3s include the opening cysteine and the closing phenylalanine or tryptophan. Fields, in order: J gene, D gene, clone size, V gene, CDR3 DNA, CDR3 protein. The D gene is left open where the match is weak. The size field is filled for only some rows; it gives once, few, many or a size class.

j_call: TRBJ2-1
d_call: TRBD2
clone_size: -
v_call: TRBV6-2/TRBV6-3
cdr3_nt: TGTGCCAGCAGTTACTCGGGACTAGCGGGCGTCTACAATGAGCAGTTCTTC
cdr3_aa: CASSYSGLAGVYNEQFF

j_call: TRBJ1-2
d_call: -
clone_size: -
v_call: TRBV6-2/TRBV6-3
cdr3_nt: TGTGCCAGCAGTTACTTGGCGGGAGGAATTCTTGGCTACACCTTC
cdr3_aa: CASSYLAGGILGYTF

j_call: TRBJ2-1
d_call: TRBD1
clone_size: -
v_call: TRBV7-9
cdr3_nt: TGTGCCAGCAGCATGCTCCCGGGACAGGGAATCAATGAGCAGTTCTTC
cdr3_aa: CASSMLPGQGINEQFF

j_call: TRBJ2-7
d_call: -
clone_size: -
v_call: TRBV5-5
cdr3_nt: TGTGCCAGCAGCTTGGGGCAGGCCCATTTTGGGCAGTACTTC
cdr3_aa: CASSLGQAHFGQYF

j_call: TRBJ2-3
d_call: -
clone_size: -
v_call: TRBV28
cdr3_nt: TGTGCCAGCAGTGGTGTGGCTAGCACAGATACGCAGTATTTT
cdr3_aa: CASSGVASTDTQYF

j_call: TRBJ1-4
d_call: TRBD1
clone_size: -
v_call: TRBV9
cdr3_nt: TGTGCCAGCAGCGTAGGTAGAGCAGGGGGCTTCGAAAAACTGTTTTTT
cdr3_aa: CASSVGRAGGFEKLFF

j_call: TRBJ2-3
d_call: -
clone_size: -
v_call: TRBV12-3/TRBV12-4
cdr3_nt: TGTGCCAGCAGTCCGGAGCCAGATACGCAGTATTTT
cdr3_aa: CASSPEPDTQYF

j_call: TRBJ2-2
d_call: TRBD1
clone_size: -
v_call: TRBV19
cdr3_nt: TGTGCCAGTACCCGACAGGGGCCCGGGGAGCTGTTTTTT
cdr3_aa: CASTRQGPGELFF

j_call: TRBJ1-2
d_call: -
clone_size: -
v_call: TRBV27
cdr3_nt: TGTGCCAGCAGTTTGGGTCAGGGCTATGGCTACACCTTC
cdr3_aa: CASSLGQGYGYTF

j_call: TRBJ2-3
d_call: -
clone_size: -
v_call: TRBV29-1
cdr3_nt: TGCAGCGTTGAAGGGGTGGCGGAGTCGCCAGATACGCAGTATTTT
cdr3_aa: CSVEGVAESPDTQYF

j_call: TRBJ2-3
d_call: -
clone_size: -
v_call: TRBV15
cdr3_nt: TGTGCCACCAGCGGGGGGGGCCAAGCAGATACGCAGTATTTT
cdr3_aa: CATSGGGQADTQYF

j_call: TRBJ1-1
d_call: -
clone_size: few
v_call: TRBV7-2
cdr3_nt: TGTGCCAGCAGCTTAAGGTCAGGGAACACTGAAGCTTTCTTT
cdr3_aa: CASSLRSGNTEAFF